The clone carrying this T cell receptor (beta chain) was seen only a few times. Trimming stripped 2 bases from V and 5 bases from J, with 18 bases between. The CDR3 length is 16 residues. From germline, CDR1 is SEHNR and CDR2 FQNEAQ (reference sequence). This sample is drawn from a study of beta chain features in type 1 diabetes. Expressed TCRB transcripts were sequenced because the isolated RNA had all been reverse transcribed beforehand. The table came from immunoSEQ multiplex PCR; TCRdb's copy has only in-frame clones and leaves some out. Among some 180,000 clones listed, around an eighth were seen once.

The specimen was central memory CD4+ T cells from blood. V usage is TRBV7-9 and J usage is TRBJ2-5; weak D call: TRBD1 (6 bases). This sequence was found in a woman younger than 35 in good health. The CDR3 nucleotides read TGTGCCAGCAGCTTAATTAACTCGGGAAGGGGGGAGACCCAGTACTTC. Translated, it gives CASSLINSGRGETQYF.